These 26 T cell receptor delta chains came from one sample sequenced in a study of human gamma delta and Vdelta1 T cells. Antigen specificity for these receptors is unknown. TCRdb redid clone calling on the PCR reads using CATT. The sample yields 13,000 or so delta-chain clones, roughly 50% seen once. The sequenced sample consisted of Vdelta1 gamma-delta T cells from blood grown in culture (DOT cells). Every receptor here comes from a human donor in good health.

V usage is TRDV1 and J usage is TRDJ1, with 8 bases that match TRDD3. Germline lookup yields CDR1 TSWWSYY and CDR2 QGS. Trimming cost V 9 bases and J 1 base; bases outside gene matches: 31. The CDR3 spans 22 residues. CDR3: CALLLIFRPETGGSPSTDKLIF. The DNA of the CDR3 is TGTGCTCTCCTACTTATCTTCAGACCAGAGACTGGGGGGTCACCCTCCACCGATAAACTCATCTTT.

The chain joins TRDV1 to TRDJ1; 8 nucleotides agree with TRDD3. V shed 4 bases and J 0 bases; nucleotides not matched to a gene: 16. Germline lookup yields CDR1 TSWWSYY and CDR2 QGS. The CDR3 loop spans 19 amino acids. In DNA form, the CDR3 reads TGTGCTCTTGGGGCGATCCGCCAACTGGGGGTTTTGTACACCGATAAACTCATCTTT. Its translation: CALGAIRQLGVLYTDKLIF.

V is TRDV1 and J is TRDJ1; 7 bases agree with TRDD3. The length of the CDR3 is 19 residues. V lost 5 bases and J lost 0; bases outside the gene matches: 18. The germline gives CDR1 TSWWSYY, CDR2 QGS. CDR3 sequence: CALGKMPGIPNLYTDKLIF. CDR3 DNA: TGTGCTCTTGGGAAAATGCCCGGGATACCCAACCTGTACACCGATAAACTCATCTTT.

This clone was seen just once. This likely reflects a read error, since a far larger clone is one base away. The chain couples TRDV1 to TRDJ3; D might be TRDD3 (6 bases). V was shortened by 3 bases and J by 2 bases, with 44 bases between the two germline ends. Germline V CDR1 and CDR2: TSWWSYY, QGS. This CDR3 spans 28 amino acids. The DNA of the CDR3 is TGTGCTCTTGGGGACAGACTACGTACTGGGCCACCAGAGACTTGGGAATACACGAGTACCTGGGACACCCGACAGATGTTTTTC. It encodes CALGDRLRTGPPETWEYTSTWDTRQMFF.

V and J are TRDV1 and TRDJ1; 13 bases align to TRDD3. CDR3 length equals 22 residues. The germline V gene has CDR1 TSWWSYY and CDR2 QGS. The V segment lost 1 base and the J segment 5 bases; nucleotides outside the gene matches: 22. Here the CDR3 reads CALGEPQAFLRKYWGIRDKLIF. The CDR3 coding sequence is TGTGCTCTTGGGGAACCCCAAGCCTTCCTACGAAAGTACTGGGGGATACGTGATAAACTCATCTTT.

V and J are TRDV1 and TRDJ1; 8 bases match TRDD3. The V and J ends lost 4 bases and 0 bases, in that order; junction bases with no gene match: 22. The CDR3 spans 21 residues. Germline V CDR1 and CDR2: TSWWSYY, QGS. DNA of the CDR3: TGTGCTCTTGGGGGCTCACTACGGAGGGCATCCTGGGGGAAACACACCGATAAACTCATCTTT. This codes for CALGGSLRRASWGKHTDKLIF.

This clone turned up a few times. J is TRDJ1 and V is TRDV1; the match to TRDD3 covers 8 bases. The CDR3 spans 22 residues. Germline V gene sequence: CDR1 TSWWSYY, CDR2 QGS. Trimming took 0 bases from V and 3 from J; bases not matched to a gene: 24. CDR3 bases: TGTGCTCTTGGGGAACTTCCGAGCCCTAACGGGGCCGGGGGATATCGGTCCGATAAACTCATCTTT. Translation gives CALGELPSPNGAGGYRSDKLIF.

V and J are TRDV1 and TRDJ1, with 13 bases that match TRDD3. The CDR3 consists of 21 residues. Trimming at V came to 0 bases and at J to 4 bases, leaving 17 bases not matched to a gene. CDR1 and CDR2 (germline): TSWWSYY, QGS. This CDR3 is CALGELQTRILGDTRNDKLIF. The DNA of the CDR3 is TGTGCTCTTGGGGAACTCCAGACGAGAATACTGGGGGATACGCGTAACGATAAACTCATCTTT.

This clone was detected only a few times. The V gene is TRDV1, the J gene TRDJ2, with TRDD2 as a possible D gene (6 bases). The CDR3 sequence is 18 residues long. Trimming took off 3 bases at V and 4 bases at J, with 21 bases between the two ends. Germline CDR1 TSWWSYY, CDR2 QGS. Here the CDR3 reads CALGEPILPVFPTAQLFF. The DNA of the CDR3 is TGTGCTCTTGGGGAGCCCATCCTACCGGTGTTTCCGACAGCACAACTCTTCTTT.

V gene TRDV1 combines with J gene TRDJ1; D is possibly TRDD3 (5 bases). V lost 2 bases to trimming and J lost 0 bases, with 25 bases between them. Germline V gene data show CDR1 as TSWWSYY and CDR2 as QGS. The CDR3 is 20 residues long. Written as DNA, the CDR3 is TGTGCTCTTGGGGAAGGTCTCCGTCCGGGGGGCCTAGGGTACACCGATAAACTCATCTTT. This codes for CALGEGLRPGGLGYTDKLIF.

This clone showed up just a few times. The chain joins TRDV1 to TRDJ1; a possible D gene is TRDD3 (6 bases). Trimming stripped 1 base from V and 7 bases from J, with 13 bases between. This CDR3 is 14 amino acids long. Germline lookup yields CDR1 TSWWSYY and CDR2 QGS. CDR3 DNA: TGTGCTCTTGGGGAACCTACGGATACAATTAAACTCATCTTT. It yields the protein CALGEPTDTIKLIF.

This chain links TRAV14/DV4 with TRDJ1, with a possible D match to TRDD3 (6 bases). Germline lookup yields CDR1 TSDPSYG and CDR2 QGSYDQQN (reference sequence). The CDR3 sequence is 16 residues long. The CDR3 DNA follows: TGTGCTCTTGTCTCAGGCTGGGATAAAAAGGCTGATAAACTCATCTTT. Protein: CALVSGWDKKADKLIF.

This clone came up once. The chain joins TRDV1 to TRDJ1; 10 bases are shared with TRDD3. Trimming removed 5 bases from V and 4 bases from J; junction bases left unmatched: 19. This CDR3 region has 19 residues. Per the germline V gene, CDR1 is TSWWSYY and CDR2 is QGS. The CDR3 region has the DNA TGTGCTCTTGGGCCTCCCAGGACCTACGGGCTGGGGGATAACGATAAACTCATCTTT. Encoded protein: CALGPPRTYGLGDNDKLIF.

The gene calls are TRDV1 and TRDJ1; 9 bases are shared with TRDD2. CDR1 and CDR2 (germline): TSWWSYY, QGS. This CDR3 has 23 residues. With 0 bases clipped from V and 0 bases from J, the junction kept 23 bases outside the gene matches. The CDR3 sequence is CALGELRLPTLGYGGGYTDKLIF. The CDR3 bases are TGTGCTCTTGGGGAACTCCGCCTTCCTACGCTGGGATATGGAGGGGGGTACACCGATAAACTCATCTTT.

There are a few counts of this clone. V is TRDV1 and J is TRDJ1, with 9 nucleotides matching TRDD3. Per the germline V gene, CDR1 is TSWWSYY and CDR2 is QGS. CDR3 length equals 18 residues. Trimming removed 3 bases from V and 0 bases from J; junction bases left unmatched: 11. The CDR3 here is CALGDSRYWGTYTDKLIF. The DNA of the CDR3 is TGTGCTCTTGGGGATTCTCGGTACTGGGGGACGTACACCGATAAACTCATCTTT.

This chain joins TRDV1 and TRDJ1, with TRDD3 matching 8 bases. The CDR3 has 20 amino acids. Per the germline V gene, CDR1 is TSWWSYY and CDR2 is QGS. Trimming took 2 bases from V and 3 from J; bases not matched to a gene: 20. CDR3 sequence reads: CALGEVRVYKVGDHADKLIF. CDR3 DNA: TGTGCTCTTGGGGAAGTTCGGGTCTACAAGGTGGGGGATCACGCCGATAAACTCATCTTT.

In its sample, this clone was seen a few times. J is TRDJ1 and V is TRDV1; TRDD3 aligns across 7 bases. Trimming at V came to 0 bases and at J to 0 bases, leaving 10 bases not matched to a gene. The CDR3 is made up of 18 amino acids. From germline, CDR1 is TSWWSYY and CDR2 QGS. The CDR3 protein is CALGELPSLGIYTDKLIF. The DNA for the CDR3 is TGTGCTCTTGGGGAACTTCCCTCACTGGGGATTTACACCGATAAACTCATCTTT.

This clone has just a few counts. The chain combines TRDV1 with TRDJ1; no definite D call. This CDR3 has 14 residues. CDR1 is TSWWSYY, CDR2 QGS, per germline. V was pared by 2 bases and J by 0 bases, with 7 bases between. The CDR3 is CALGEGAYTDKLIF. CDR3 bases: TGTGCTCTTGGGGAAGGTGCCTACACCGATAAACTCATCTTT.

This sequence joins TRDV1 and TRDJ1; 9 bases fit TRDD3. CDR1 is TSWWSYY and CDR2 is QGS in the germline V gene. Unmatched junction bases numbered 12, after V lost 1 base and J lost 6 bases. CDR3 length: 17 residues. The DNA of the CDR3 is TGTGCTCTTGGGGAACCTTCGTCCTGGGGATACGGAAATAAACTCATCTTT. Translation gives CALGEPSSWGYGNKLIF.

This clone is medium-sized (0.01 to 0.1%) in the sample. The J gene is TRDJ1, the V gene TRDV1; TRDD3 aligns across 13 bases. Losses at the gene ends were 1 base for V and 0 bases for J; bases not matched to a gene: 26. Looked up from germline, CDR1 is TSWWSYY and CDR2 is QGS. CDR3 length equals 25 residues. The CDR3 is CALGERPQTGGYELSATSYTDKLIF. The CDR3 DNA follows: TGTGCTCTTGGGGAACGGCCACAAACTGGGGGATACGAACTCTCCGCGACTTCTTACACCGATAAACTCATCTTT.

The chain uses TRDV1 and TRDJ1, with 7 positions matching TRDD3. The germline V gene has CDR1 TSWWSYY and CDR2 QGS. J was trimmed by 0 bases and V by 5 bases; bases with no gene match: 42. This CDR3 spans 27 amino acids. DNA for the CDR3: TGTGCTCTTGGGTACCCCGGGGGCCGGGCGACGGAATTGGGGGCTGGGGGTTTTATACGGTACACCGATAAACTCATCTTT. Translated, it gives CALGYPGGRATELGAGGFIRYTDKLIF.

The chain uses TRDV1 and TRDJ1; D unresolved. The CDR3 is 14 amino acids. Germline V gene lookup returns CDR1 TSWWSYY and CDR2 QGS. Deletions cut 4 bases from V and 4 bases from J, with 13 bases between. The CDR3 protein is CALGGAVDLDKLIF. The CDR3 coding sequence is TGTGCTCTTGGGGGTGCGGTTGACCTCGATAAACTCATCTTT.

About this clone itself: One end of the junction varies from germline; a read error may be responsible. The V and J genes are TRDV1 and TRDJ1; TRDD3 aligns across 12 bases. CDR3 length equals 19 residues. The germline V gene encodes CDR1 TSWWSYY and CDR2 QGS. CDR3 sequence reads: CALGKFRLGDTDYTNKLIF. The CDR3 DNA follows: TGTGCTCTTGGGAAGTTTCGACTGGGGGATACTGACTACACCAATAAACTCATCTTT.

This clone was seen more than once but under ten times. V usage is TRDV1 and J usage is TRDJ1; 7 positions agree with TRDD3. Per the germline V gene, CDR1 is TSWWSYY and CDR2 is QGS. The length of the CDR3 is 20 residues. J lost 0 bases, V lost 2 bases, and 18 bases had no gene match. The CDR3 nucleotides read TGTGCTCTTGGGGAAAAGCCTGGCCCTTGGGGGAGCCTGTACACCGATAAACTCATCTTT. It translates to CALGEKPGPWGSLYTDKLIF.

The rearrangement uses TRDV1 and TRDJ1; D is unresolved. Germline CDR1 TSWWSYY, CDR2 QGS. The CDR3 runs to 11 residues. V was pared by 3 bases and J by 7 bases, with 6 bases between. CDR3 sequence: CALGEGGKLIF. In DNA form, the CDR3 reads TGTGCTCTTGGGGAGGGCGGTAAACTCATCTTT.

The rearrangement uses TRDV1 and TRDJ1, with 8 positions matching TRDD2. CDR3 length: 24 residues. Trimming cost V 2 bases and J 1 base; bases outside gene matches: 30. Germline CDR1 is TSWWSYY and CDR2 is QGS. CDR3 DNA sequence: TGTGCTCTTGGGGAAATCCGTGGCCTTCCTATTGAGGAGGGGATTTGGGACGCCACCGATAAACTCATCTTT. It codes for CALGEIRGLPIEEGIWDATDKLIF.